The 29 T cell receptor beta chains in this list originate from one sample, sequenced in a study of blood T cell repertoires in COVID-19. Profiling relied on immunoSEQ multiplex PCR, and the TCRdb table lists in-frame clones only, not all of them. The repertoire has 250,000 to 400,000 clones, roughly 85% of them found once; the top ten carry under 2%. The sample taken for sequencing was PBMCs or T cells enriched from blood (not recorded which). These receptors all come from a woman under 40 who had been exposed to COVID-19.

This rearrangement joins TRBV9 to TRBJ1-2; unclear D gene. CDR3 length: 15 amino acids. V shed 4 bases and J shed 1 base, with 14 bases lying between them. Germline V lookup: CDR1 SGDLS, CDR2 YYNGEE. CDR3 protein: CASSPSADLNYGYTF. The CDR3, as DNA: TGTGCCAGCAGCCCCTCCGCAGATCTTAACTATGGCTACACCTTC.

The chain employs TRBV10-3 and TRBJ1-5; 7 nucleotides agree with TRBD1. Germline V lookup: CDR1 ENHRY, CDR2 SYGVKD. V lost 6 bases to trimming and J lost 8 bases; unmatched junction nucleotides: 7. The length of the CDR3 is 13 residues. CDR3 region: CAISDRVDEPQHF. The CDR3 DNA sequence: TGTGCCATCAGCGACAGGGTGGATGAGCCCCAGCATTTT.

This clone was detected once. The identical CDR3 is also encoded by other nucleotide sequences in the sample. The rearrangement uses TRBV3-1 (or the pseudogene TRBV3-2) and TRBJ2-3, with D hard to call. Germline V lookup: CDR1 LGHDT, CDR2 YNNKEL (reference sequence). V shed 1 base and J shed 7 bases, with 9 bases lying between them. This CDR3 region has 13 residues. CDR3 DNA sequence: TGTGCCAGCAGCCAAGGTGCTGCGTATACGCAGTATTTT. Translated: CASSQGAAYTQYF.

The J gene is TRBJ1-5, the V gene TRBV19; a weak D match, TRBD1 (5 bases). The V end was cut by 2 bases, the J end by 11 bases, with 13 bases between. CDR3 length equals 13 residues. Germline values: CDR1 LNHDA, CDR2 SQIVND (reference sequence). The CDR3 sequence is CASSISSGGAQHF. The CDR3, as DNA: TGTGCCAGTAGTATAAGTTCGGGGGGGGCCCAGCATTTT.

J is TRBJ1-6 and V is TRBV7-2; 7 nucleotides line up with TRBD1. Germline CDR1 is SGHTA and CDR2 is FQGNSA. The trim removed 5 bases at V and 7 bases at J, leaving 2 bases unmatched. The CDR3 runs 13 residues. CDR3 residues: CASSGTANSPLHF. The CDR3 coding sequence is TGTGCCAGCAGCGGGACAGCGAATTCACCCCTCCACTTT.

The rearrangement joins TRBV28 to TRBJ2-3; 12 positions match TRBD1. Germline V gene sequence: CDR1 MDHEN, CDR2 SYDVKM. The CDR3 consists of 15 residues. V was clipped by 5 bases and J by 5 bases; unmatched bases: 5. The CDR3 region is CASSAGTGGVDTQYF. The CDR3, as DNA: TGTGCCAGCAGTGCCGGGACAGGGGGCGTAGATACGCAGTATTTT.

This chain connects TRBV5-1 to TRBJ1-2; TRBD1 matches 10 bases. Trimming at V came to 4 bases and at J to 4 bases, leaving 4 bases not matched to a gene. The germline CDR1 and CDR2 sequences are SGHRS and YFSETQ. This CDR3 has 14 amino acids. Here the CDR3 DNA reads TGCGCCAGCAGCCCTGGGGACAGGGGCTATGGCTACACCTTC. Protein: CASSPGDRGYGYTF.

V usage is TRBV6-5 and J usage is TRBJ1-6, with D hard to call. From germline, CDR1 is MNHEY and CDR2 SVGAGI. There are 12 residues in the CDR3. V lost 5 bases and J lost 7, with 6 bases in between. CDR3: CASSNLNSPLHF. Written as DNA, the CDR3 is TGTGCCAGCAGTAACTTAAATTCACCCCTCCACTTT.

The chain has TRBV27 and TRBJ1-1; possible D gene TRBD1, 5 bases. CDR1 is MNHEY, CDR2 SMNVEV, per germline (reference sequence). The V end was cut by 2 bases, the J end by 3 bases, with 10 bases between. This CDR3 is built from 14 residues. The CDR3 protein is CASSLQGWHTEAFF. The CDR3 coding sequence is TGTGCCAGCAGTTTACAGGGTTGGCACACTGAAGCTTTCTTT.

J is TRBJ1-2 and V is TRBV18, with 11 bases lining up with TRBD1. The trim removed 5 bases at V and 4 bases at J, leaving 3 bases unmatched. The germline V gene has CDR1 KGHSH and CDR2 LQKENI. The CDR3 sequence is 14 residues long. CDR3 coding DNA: TGTGCCAGCTCAACGGGACAGGGGGGCTATGGCTACACCTTC. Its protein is CASSTGQGGYGYTF.

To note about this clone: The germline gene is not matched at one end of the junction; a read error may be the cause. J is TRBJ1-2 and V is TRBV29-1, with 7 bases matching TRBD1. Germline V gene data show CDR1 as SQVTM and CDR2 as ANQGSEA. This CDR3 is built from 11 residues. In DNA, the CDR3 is TGCAGCGTCGAAGGGGACAGTCCGTACACCTTC. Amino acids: CSVEGDSPYTF.

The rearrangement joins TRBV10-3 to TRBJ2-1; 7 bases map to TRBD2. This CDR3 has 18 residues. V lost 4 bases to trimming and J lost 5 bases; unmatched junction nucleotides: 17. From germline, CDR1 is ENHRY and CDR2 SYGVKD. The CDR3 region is CAISAPKGGSEFNNEQFF. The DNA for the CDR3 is TGTGCCATCAGTGCCCCGAAGGGCGGGAGTGAATTCAACAATGAGCAGTTCTTC.

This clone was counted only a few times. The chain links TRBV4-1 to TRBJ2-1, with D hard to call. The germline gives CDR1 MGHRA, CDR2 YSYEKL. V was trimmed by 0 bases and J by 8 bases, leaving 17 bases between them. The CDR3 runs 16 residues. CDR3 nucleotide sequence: TGCGCCAGCAGCCAAGAACGGAACATCCCCAGGCATGAGCAGTTCTTC. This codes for CASSQERNIPRHEQFF.

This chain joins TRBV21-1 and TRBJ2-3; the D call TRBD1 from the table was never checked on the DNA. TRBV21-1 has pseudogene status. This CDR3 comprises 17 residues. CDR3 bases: TGTGCCAGCCCACGGTGGGGCAAGACAGGGGGGTGGGATACGCAGTATTTT. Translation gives CASPRWGKTGGWDTQYF.

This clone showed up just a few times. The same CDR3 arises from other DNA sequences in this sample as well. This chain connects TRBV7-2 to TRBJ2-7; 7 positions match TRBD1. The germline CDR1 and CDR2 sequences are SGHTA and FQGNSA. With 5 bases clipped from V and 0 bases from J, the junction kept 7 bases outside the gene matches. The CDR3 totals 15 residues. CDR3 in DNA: TGTGCCAGCAGCCCCCAGACAGGGTACTCCTACGAGCAGTACTTC. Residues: CASSPQTGYSYEQYF.

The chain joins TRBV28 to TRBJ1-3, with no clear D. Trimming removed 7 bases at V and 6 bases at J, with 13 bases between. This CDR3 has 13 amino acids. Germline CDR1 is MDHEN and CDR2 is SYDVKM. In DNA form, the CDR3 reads TGTGCCAGCAACGCGACTCCCCTAAACACCATATATTTT. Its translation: CASNATPLNTIYF. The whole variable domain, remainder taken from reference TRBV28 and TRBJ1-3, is DVKVTQSSRYLVKRTGEKVFLECVQDMDHENMFWYRQDPGLGLRLIYFSYDVKMKEKGDIPEGYSVSREKKERFSLILESASTNQTSMYLCASNATPLNTIYFGEGSWLTVV.

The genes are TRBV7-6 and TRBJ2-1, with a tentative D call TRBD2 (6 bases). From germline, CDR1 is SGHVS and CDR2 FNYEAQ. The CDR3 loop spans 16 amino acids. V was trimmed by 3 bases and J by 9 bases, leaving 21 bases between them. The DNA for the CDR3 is TGTGCCAGCAGCTTCTCTCTAGCCGGGAGCCGGGGTGAGCAGTTCTTC. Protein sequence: CASSFSLAGSRGEQFF.

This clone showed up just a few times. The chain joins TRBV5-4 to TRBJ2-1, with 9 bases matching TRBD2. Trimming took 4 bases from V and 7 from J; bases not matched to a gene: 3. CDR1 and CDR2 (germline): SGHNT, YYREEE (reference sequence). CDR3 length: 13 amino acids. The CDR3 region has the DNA TGTGCCAGCAGCAACGCGGGGGGGAATGAGCAGTTCTTC. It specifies CASSNAGGNEQFF.

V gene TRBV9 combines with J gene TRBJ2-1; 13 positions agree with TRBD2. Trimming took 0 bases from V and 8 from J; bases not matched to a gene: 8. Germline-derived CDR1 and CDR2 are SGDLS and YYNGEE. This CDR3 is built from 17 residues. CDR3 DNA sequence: TGTGCCAGCAGCGTAGCTGGCGGACTAGCGGGAGCCGATGAGCAGTTCTTC. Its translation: CASSVAGGLAGADEQFF.

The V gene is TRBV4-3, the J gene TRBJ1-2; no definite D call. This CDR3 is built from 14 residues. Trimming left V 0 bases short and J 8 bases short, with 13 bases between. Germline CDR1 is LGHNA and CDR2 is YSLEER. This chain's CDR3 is CASSQDIGEGGYTF. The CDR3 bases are TGCGCCAGCAGCCAAGATATCGGGGAGGGAGGCTACACCTTC.

The CDR3 region has the DNA TGTGCCAGCAGTATAGGGACTGTCAATGAGCAGTTCTTC. Translating it yields CASSIGTVNEQFF. This chain connects TRBV12-3 or TRBV12-4 to TRBJ2-1; a possible D gene is TRBD2 (6 bases). The CDR3 runs 13 residues. The V and J ends lost 5 bases and 6 bases respectively, with 11 bases between them.

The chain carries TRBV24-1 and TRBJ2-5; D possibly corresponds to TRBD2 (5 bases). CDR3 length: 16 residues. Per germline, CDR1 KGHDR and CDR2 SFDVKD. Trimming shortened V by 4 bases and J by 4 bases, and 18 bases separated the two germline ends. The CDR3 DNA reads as TGTGCCACCAGTGAGTACCAGGCCCCGGGATTAGAGACCCAGTACTTC. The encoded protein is CATSEYQAPGLETQYF.

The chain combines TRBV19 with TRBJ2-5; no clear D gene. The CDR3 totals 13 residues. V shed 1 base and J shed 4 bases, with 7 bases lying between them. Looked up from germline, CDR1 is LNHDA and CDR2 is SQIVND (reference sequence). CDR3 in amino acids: CASSIATRETQYF. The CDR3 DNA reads TGTGCCAGTAGTATAGCCACGAGAGAGACCCAGTACTTC.

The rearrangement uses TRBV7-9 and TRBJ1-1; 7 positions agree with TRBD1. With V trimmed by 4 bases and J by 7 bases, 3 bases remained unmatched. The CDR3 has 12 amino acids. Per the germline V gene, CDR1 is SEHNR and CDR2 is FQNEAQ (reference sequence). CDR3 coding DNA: TGTGCCAGCAGCTACCGGGACAGTGAAGCTTTCTTT. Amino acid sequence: CASSYRDSEAFF.

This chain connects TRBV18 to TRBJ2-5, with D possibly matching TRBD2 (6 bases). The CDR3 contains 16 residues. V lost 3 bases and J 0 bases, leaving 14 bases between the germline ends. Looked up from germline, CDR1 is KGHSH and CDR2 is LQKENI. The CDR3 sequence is CASSPDPWRDQETQYF. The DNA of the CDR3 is TGTGCCAGCTCACCGGACCCATGGAGGGACCAAGAGACCCAGTACTTC.

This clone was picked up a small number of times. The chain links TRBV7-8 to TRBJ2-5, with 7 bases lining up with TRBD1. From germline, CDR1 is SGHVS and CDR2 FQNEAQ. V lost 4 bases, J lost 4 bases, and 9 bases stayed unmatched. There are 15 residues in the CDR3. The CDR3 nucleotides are TGTGCCAGCAGCTCCGAGACAGGGACGGGAGAGACCCAGTACTTC. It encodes CASSSETGTGETQYF.

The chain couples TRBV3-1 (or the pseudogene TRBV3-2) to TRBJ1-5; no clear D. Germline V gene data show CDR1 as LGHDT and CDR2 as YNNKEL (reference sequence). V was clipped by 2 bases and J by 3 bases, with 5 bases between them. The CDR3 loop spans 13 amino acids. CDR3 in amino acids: CASSQQINQPQHF. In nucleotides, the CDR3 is TGTGCCAGCAGCCAACAGATCAATCAGCCCCAGCATTTT.

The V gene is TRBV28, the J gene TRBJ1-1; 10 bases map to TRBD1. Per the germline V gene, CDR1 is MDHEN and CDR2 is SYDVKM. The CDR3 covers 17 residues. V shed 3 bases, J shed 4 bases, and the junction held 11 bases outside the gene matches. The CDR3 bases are TGTGCCAGCAGTTTCAGGGGACAGGGGTTGTCGGCCACTGAAGCTTTCTTT. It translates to CASSFRGQGLSATEAFF.

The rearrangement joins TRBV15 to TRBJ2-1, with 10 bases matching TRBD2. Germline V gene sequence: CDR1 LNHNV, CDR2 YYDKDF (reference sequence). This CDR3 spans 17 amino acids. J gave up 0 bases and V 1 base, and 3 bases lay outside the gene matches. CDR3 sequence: CATSRVASGSSYNEQFF. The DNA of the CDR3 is TGTGCCACCAGCAGAGTAGCTAGCGGGAGCTCCTACAATGAGCAGTTCTTC.